This T cell receptor beta chain was found in a study of PD-1 blockade in mismatch repair-deficient tumors. Mismatch repair deficiency was confirmed in all patients, by PCR or immunohistochemistry. This clone was observed a few times. V lost 5 bases and J 2 bases, leaving 13 bases between the germline ends. The CDR3 runs to 15 residues. Per the germline V gene, CDR1 is SGHAT and CDR2 is FQNNGV. The data were produced by immunoSEQ multiplex PCR, yet TCRdb's version contains in-frame clones alone and is incomplete. Of some 130,000 clones listed, more than 70% were seen once; the top ten hold 12%. Sequences were derived from peripheral blood, sampled approximately 72 weeks after starting pembrolizumab. The sequence came from an adult with mismatch repair-deficient cancer. The gene calls are TRBV11-2 and TRBJ2-1; TRBD1 might be the D (5 bases). The CDR3 sequence: CASSPPTVTYNEQFF. CDR3 nucleotides: TGTGCCAGCAGCCCGCCGACAGTAACCTACAATGAGCAGTTCTTC.